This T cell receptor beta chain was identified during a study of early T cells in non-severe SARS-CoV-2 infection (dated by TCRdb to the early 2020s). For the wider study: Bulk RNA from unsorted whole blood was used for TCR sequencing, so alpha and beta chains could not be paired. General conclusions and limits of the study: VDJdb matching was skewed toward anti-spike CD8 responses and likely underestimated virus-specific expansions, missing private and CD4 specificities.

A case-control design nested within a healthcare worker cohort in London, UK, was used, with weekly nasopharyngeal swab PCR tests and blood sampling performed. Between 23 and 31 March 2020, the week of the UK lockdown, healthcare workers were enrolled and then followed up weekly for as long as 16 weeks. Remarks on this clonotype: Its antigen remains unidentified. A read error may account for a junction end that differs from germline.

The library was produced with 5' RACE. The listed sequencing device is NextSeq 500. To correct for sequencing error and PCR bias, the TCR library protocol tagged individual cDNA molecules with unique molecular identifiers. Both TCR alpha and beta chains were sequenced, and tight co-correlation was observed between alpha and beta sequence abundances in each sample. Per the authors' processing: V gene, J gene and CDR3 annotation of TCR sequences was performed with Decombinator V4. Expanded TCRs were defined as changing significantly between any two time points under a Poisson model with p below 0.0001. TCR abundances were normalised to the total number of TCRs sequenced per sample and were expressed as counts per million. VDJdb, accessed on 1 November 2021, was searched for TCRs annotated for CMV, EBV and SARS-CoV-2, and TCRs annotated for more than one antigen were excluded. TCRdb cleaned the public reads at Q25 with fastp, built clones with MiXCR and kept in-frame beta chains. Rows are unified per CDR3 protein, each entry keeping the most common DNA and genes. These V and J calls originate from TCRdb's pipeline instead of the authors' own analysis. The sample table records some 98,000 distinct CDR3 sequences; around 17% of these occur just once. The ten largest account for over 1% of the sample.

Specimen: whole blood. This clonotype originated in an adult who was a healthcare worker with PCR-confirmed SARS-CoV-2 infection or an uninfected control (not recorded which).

In nucleotide form, the sequence is TGTGCCCGGAGTGTTCCCGGGACAGGCCGAACCCTCTATGGCTACACCTTC. Its translation is CARSVPGTGRTLYGYTF. The rearranged chain carries TRBV30 and TRBJ1-2, with 8 middle bases fitting TRBD1. Measured from the cysteine to the phenylalanine, the CDR3 is 17 residues long. Just the 51-base CDR3 DNA is kept, in frame starting at base 1. CDR1 is given as GTSNPN and CDR2 as SVGIG, both from the germline V gene (reference sequence).